This TCR beta chain came from a study of sequential checkpoint blockade in melanoma. About the study: After both sequences, patients received maintenance nivolumab.

The CDR3 runs 11 residues. Germline-derived CDR1 and CDR2 are LNHDA and SQIVND (reference sequence). V lost 7 bases to trimming and J lost 3 bases, with 6 bases between them. Treatment specified: randomized to nivolumab then ipilimumab (arm A) or the reverse (arm B). Sorted cells were live CD3+CD8+, lacking CD19 and CD56, from PBMCs. Generated by immunoSEQ multiplex PCR, the TCRdb table keeps only in-frame clones and is missing some. Of about 38,000 clones listed, approximately 91% are singletons. Sequenced here: CD8+ T cells sorted from blood (inferred from file names), sampled from a patient given nivolumab and ipilimumab in sequence. This chain joins TRBV19 and TRBJ1-1; unclear D gene. The TCR was taken from a human donor with melanoma. CDR3 sequence: CASMGDTEAFF. In DNA form, the CDR3 reads TGTGCCAGTATGGGAGACACTGAAGCTTTCTTT. Variable domain in full (rest from reference TRBV19 and TRBJ1-1): DGGITQSPKYLFRKEGQNVTLSCEQNLNHDAMYWYRQDPGQGLRLIYYSQIVNDFQKGDIAEGYSVSREKKESFPLTVTSAQKNPTAFYLCASMGDTEAFFGQGTRLTVV.